This T cell receptor beta chain was observed in a study of T-cell reconstitution after alpha-beta-depleted transplantation in children. Library preparation (for TCRbeta) was performed with unique molecular identifiers. A single record per CDR3 protein comes from TCRdb applying MiXCR to the PCR reads. The table records about 360,000 distinct CDR3 sequences, more than 10% of them present only once. CDR1 is LGHDT, CDR2 YNNKEL, per germline (reference sequence). This CDR3 comprises 14 residues. As to this clonotype: At one of its ends the junction is not consistent with the germline gene, which may arise from a read error.

V usage is TRBV3-1 and J usage is TRBJ1-1; D remains ambiguous. The TCR originated in a human donor who donated a stem cell graft to a child with Fanconi anemia. Source: PBMCs, taken from the stem cell graft. In nucleotides, the CDR3 is TGTGCCAGCACCCCGAAGGGAATGAACACTAAAGCTTTCTTT. It encodes CASTPKGMNTKAFF.